A selection of T cell receptor beta chains follows, all from one sample in a study of cytomegalovirus exposure and HLA in healthy donors. Using immunoSEQ multiplex PCR, the repertoire was profiled, and TCRdb retains in-frame clones only, with some absent. The sample has about 90,000 clones; roughly four fifths are singletons. Specimen: PBMCs. The receptors come from a woman in her thirties or forties in good health and CMV-seropositive. The CDR3 runs from the conserved cysteine through the conserved F or W. Fields, in order: J gene, clone size, V gene, D gene, CDR3 DNA, CDR3 protein. The D gene is left open where the match is weak. Expanded clones are given a class, and other clones once, few, many or no size at all.

>TRBJ2-2|many|TRBV14|-
TGTGCCAGCAGCCAGAGGGTCGGCACCGGGGAGCTGTTTTTT
CASSQRVGTGELFF
>TRBJ2-7|few|TRBV5-4|-
TGTGCCAGCAGCTTGGCCTCGGGCGGGATTGGGTACGAGCAGTACTTC
CASSLASGGIGYEQYF
>TRBJ2-1|many|TRBV11-1|-
TGTGCCAGCAGCTTAGCGGCCGGGATTTTCTTC
CASSLAAGIFF
>TRBJ2-3|-|TRBV21-1|-
TGTGCCAGCAGGTTTAACTTGATTTCAGATACGCAGTATTTT
CASRFNLISDTQYF
>TRBJ2-1|-|TRBV19|-
TGTGCCAGTAGTTTGTCTTGGCCCCCGGGTGGTGAGCAGTTCTTC
CASSLSWPPGGEQFF
>TRBJ2-7|-|TRBV5-6|-
TGTGCCAGCAGCTTGCCCCAGGCTAAATCCTACGAGCAGTACTTC
CASSLPQAKSYEQYF
>TRBJ2-5|-|TRBV4-3|TRBD1
TGCGCCAGCAGCCAAGGACAGGGTGAGGAGACCCAGTACTTC
CASSQGQGEETQYF
>TRBJ1-5|-|TRBV19|-
TGTGCCAGTAGTATATCCCCGTTACGGTCACTCAATCAGCCCCAGCATTTT
CASSISPLRSLNQPQHF
>TRBJ1-2|-|TRBV19|-
TGTGCCAGTAGTATGCTTGGGTCAGGTGGCTATAGCTACACCTTC
CASSMLGSGGYSYTF
>TRBJ2-3|few|TRBV10-1|-
TGCGCCAGCAGTGAGCGTACAGATACGCAGTATTTT
CASSERTDTQYF
>TRBJ2-7|once|TRBV7-2|TRBD2
TGTGCCAGCAGCCTCCTGCGGGGGAACGGCGAGCAGTACTTC
CASSLLRGNGEQYF
>TRBJ1-2|-|TRBV7-9|-
TGTGCCAGCAGCTTGCAGGATTATGGCTACACCTTC
CASSLQDYGYTF
>TRBJ2-7|-|TRBV7-2|-
TGTGCCAGCAGCTCTCAGTGGGAGGGGGGCCTCGAGCAGTACTTC
CASSSQWEGGLEQYF
>TRBJ2-2|-|TRBV11-3|TRBD2
TGTGCCAGCAGCTTAGCGGGAGGGCATTTGGGGGAGCTGTTTTTT
CASSLAGGHLGELFF
>TRBJ2-1|-|TRBV5-8|TRBD2
TGTGCCAGCAGAGGGACTAGCGGGAGCTCCTACAATGAGCAGTTCTTC
CASRGTSGSSYNEQFF